The T cell receptor beta chain described here comes from a study of blood T cell repertoires in COVID-19 (dated by TCRdb to about 2020). About the study as a whole: Collaborator samples came from the United States, Italy and Spain and covered acute and convalescent phases of COVID-19. The sample metadata nearly always contained a de-identified subject ID, COVID-19 status, age in years and sex. Where available, HLA class I and class II types were taken from metadata supplied by the sample provider and were not determined by assay-based typing. The prospective study material was composed of cDNA or gDNA derived from T cells, B-cell-depleted T cells, or PBMCs. Samples were obtained from the ongoing ImmuneRACE study (first 160 participants) and from 1,254 subjects provided by 6 global collaborators. The dataset comprised deeply sampled blood TCRbeta repertoires from subjects exposed to, actively infected with, or recovered from COVID-19. The repertoires were released in a freely available public database intended as a resource for research on the immune response to SARS-CoV-2. The full study reports these points: The quantity of clinical and demographic metadata differed by source and by participant and was supplied without curation.

TCRbeta CDR3 regions were amplified from genomic DNA using the immunoSEQ Assay, a bias-controlled multiplex PCR. Under the source paper's analysis protocol: Within the assay, amplification of reference gene primers was used to estimate how many nucleated cells each sample contained. To quantify the absolute abundance of each unique TCRbeta CDR3 rearrangement, sequence reads were collapsed and filtered. Productive Simpson clonality was computed per sample as the square root of Simpson's diversity index over productive rearrangements. The immuneACCESS repertoire file appears here via TCRdb, limited to in-frame rearrangements. These files lack a portion of the clones; in checked studies, under half of the deficit traces to unresolved V genes, and the cause of the others is not known. For V, J and clone size, that table is used; D and trimming come from the DNA. This sample holds approximately 170,000 clones; about four fifths were observed only once. Of the sample, 13% falls within the top ten clones.

A second Seattle source provided samples from volunteer blood donors who had recovered from COVID-19. Whole blood was collected in K2EDTA tubes by collaborating institutions according to the institutions' own protocols. Collaborator samples were shipped for TCRbeta analysis as frozen whole blood, isolated PBMCs, or DNA extracted from either sample type. Trimming removed 1 base from V and 4 bases from J, leaving 13 bases between the germline ends. The germline V gene (reference sequence) specifies GTSNPN as CDR1 and SVGIG as CDR2. The CDR3 contains 14 residues, cysteine and phenylalanine counted. The entry retains the CDR3 DNA only, 42 bases that are in frame from base 1. With regard to this clone: Its specific antigen is unknown. It has no much larger one-base neighbor in the sample; base qualities were not kept.

The chain uses TRBV30 and TRBJ1-1, with the D gene not confidently named. The sequenced sample consisted of peripheral blood. The source is a man between 65 and 79 years old who had recovered from COVID-19. For the CDR3, the sequence is CAWSDPPGSTEAFF. The DNA is as follows: TGTGCCTGGAGTGACCCCCCGGGGTCCACTGAAGCTTTCTTT. With the rest looked up from the reference TRBV30 and TRBJ1-1 genes rather than sequenced, the full variable domain is SQTIHQWPATLVQPVGSPLSLECTVEGTSNPNLYWYRQAAGRGLQLLFYSVGIGQISSEVPQNLSASRPQDRQFILSSKKLLLSDSGFYLCAWSDPPGSTEAFFGQGTRLTVV.